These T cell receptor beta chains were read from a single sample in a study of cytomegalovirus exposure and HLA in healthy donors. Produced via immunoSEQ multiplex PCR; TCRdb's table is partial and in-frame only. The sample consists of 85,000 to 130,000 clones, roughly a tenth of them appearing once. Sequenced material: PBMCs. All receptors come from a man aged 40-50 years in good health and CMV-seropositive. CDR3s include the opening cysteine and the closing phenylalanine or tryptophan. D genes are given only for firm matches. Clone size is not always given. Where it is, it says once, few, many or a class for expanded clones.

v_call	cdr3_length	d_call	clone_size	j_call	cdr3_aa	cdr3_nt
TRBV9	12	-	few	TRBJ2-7	CASSVDGGEQYF	TGTGCCAGCAGCGTAGACGGGGGAGAGCAGTACTTC
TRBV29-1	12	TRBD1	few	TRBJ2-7	CSVVPDRDEQYF	TGCAGCGTTGTCCCCGACAGGGACGAGCAGTACTTC
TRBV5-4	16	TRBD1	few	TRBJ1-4	CASSHYRQGAEEKLFF	TGTGCCAGCAGCCACTACCGACAGGGGGCGGAGGAAAAACTGTTTTTT
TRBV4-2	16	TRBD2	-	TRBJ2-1	CASSQDLAGGYNEQFF	TGTGCCAGCAGCCAAGATCTAGCGGGAGGCTACAATGAGCAGTTCTTC
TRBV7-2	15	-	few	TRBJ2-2	CASSLGGGNTGELFF	TGTGCCAGCAGCTTAGGCGGCGGGAACACCGGGGAGCTGTTTTTT
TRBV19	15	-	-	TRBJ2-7	CASSTTRDWSYEQYF	TGTGCCAGTAGTACAACCCGGGACTGGTCCTACGAGCAGTACTTC
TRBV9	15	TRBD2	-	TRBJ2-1	CASSVDPAGGDEQFF	TGTGCCAGCAGCGTAGATCCAGCGGGAGGGGATGAGCAGTTCTTC
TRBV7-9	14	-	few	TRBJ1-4	CASGPLFGNEKLFF	TGTGCCAGCGGCCCCCTCTTCGGGAATGAAAAACTGTTTTTT
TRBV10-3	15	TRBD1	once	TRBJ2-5	CAIKQGGQGGETQYF	TGTGCCATCAAGCAGGGCGGACAGGGGGGAGAGACCCAGTACTTC
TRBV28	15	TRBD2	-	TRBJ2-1	CASSPSGSVYNEQFF	TGTGCCAGCAGTCCTAGCGGGAGTGTGTACAATGAGCAGTTCTTC
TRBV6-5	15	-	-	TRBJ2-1	CASSPGGWGDNEQFF	TGTGCCAGCAGCCCCGGAGGCTGGGGGGACAATGAGCAGTTCTTC
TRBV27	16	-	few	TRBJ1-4	CASSSFGRRPNEKLFF	TGTGCCAGCAGTTCGTTTGGGCGTAGACCGAATGAAAAACTGTTTTTT
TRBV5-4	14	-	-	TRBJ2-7	CASSLDVGEYEQYF	TGTGCCAGCAGCCTGGACGTGGGAGAGTACGAGCAGTACTTC
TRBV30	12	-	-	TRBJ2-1	CAWRRVRNEQFF	TGTGCCTGGAGACGTGTTCGGAATGAGCAGTTCTTC
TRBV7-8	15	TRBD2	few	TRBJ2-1	CASSLGAAGGPIRFF	TGTGCCAGCAGCTTAGGAGCAGCGGGAGGGCCAATCCGGTTCTTC
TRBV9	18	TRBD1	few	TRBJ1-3	CASSRGGGGGYSGNTIYF	TGTGCCAGCAGCCGGGGGGGTGGAGGGGGCTACTCTGGAAACACCATATATTTT
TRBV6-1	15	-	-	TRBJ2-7	CASSENGGLGSEQYF	TGTGCCAGCAGTGAAAACGGGGGACTTGGGAGCGAGCAGTACTTC
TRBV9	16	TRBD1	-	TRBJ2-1	CASSVRTGDAYNEQFF	TGTGCCAGCAGCGTCCGGACAGGGGACGCCTACAATGAGCAGTTCTTC
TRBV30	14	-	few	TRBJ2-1	CAWNRGGVYNEQFF	TGTGCCTGGAATCGTGGCGGGGTCTACAATGAGCAGTTCTTC
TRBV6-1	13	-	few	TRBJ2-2	CASSEDFSGELFF	TGTGCCAGCAGTGAGGACTTCTCCGGGGAGCTGTTTTTT
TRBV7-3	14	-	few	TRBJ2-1	CASSLEGTYNEQFF	TGTGCCAGCAGCTTAGAGGGAACCTACAATGAGCAGTTCTTC
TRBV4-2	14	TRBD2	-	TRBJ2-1	CASSQDLGGRPQFF	TGTGCCAGCAGCCAAGATTTGGGCGGGAGGCCGCAGTTCTTC
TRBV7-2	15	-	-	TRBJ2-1	CASSYGTMSINEQFF	TGTGCCAGCAGCTATGGGACAATGAGTATCAATGAGCAGTTCTTC
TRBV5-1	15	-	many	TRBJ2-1	CASSLELASYNEQFF	TGCGCCAGCAGCTTGGAGTTGGCCTCCTACAATGAGCAGTTCTTC
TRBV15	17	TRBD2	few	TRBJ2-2	CATSRESGRTNTGELFF	TGTGCCACCAGCAGAGAGAGCGGGAGGACGAACACCGGGGAGCTGTTTTTT
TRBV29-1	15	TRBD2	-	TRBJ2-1	CSVEGRESSYNEQFF	TGCAGCGTTGAGGGGCGGGAGAGCTCCTACAATGAGCAGTTCTTC
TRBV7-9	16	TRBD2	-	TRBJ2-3	CASSPRPGGLTDTQYF	TGTGCCAGCAGCCCGAGGCCGGGAGGGTTAACAGATACGCAGTATTTT
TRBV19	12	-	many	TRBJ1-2	CASTTTGYGYTF	TGTGCCAGTACCACAACAGGGTATGGCTACACCTTC
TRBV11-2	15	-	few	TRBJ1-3	CASSLVLTALNTIYF	TGTGCCAGCAGCTTAGTCTTGACAGCTTTAAACACCATATATTTT
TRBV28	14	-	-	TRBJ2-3	CASTLRYNTDTQYF	TGTGCCAGCACCTTACGCTATAACACAGATACGCAGTATTTT
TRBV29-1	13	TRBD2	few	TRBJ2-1	CSSTSGGYNEQFF	TGCAGCTCTACTAGCGGGGGGTACAATGAGCAGTTCTTC
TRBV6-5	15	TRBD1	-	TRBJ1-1	CASRRPTGGPTEAFF	TGTGCCAGCAGACGACCGACAGGGGGGCCCACTGAAGCTTTCTTT
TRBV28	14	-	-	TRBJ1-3	CASSLPGDGNTIYF	TGTGCCAGCAGTTTACCAGGCGACGGAAACACCATATATTTT
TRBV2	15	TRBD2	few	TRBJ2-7	CASTGLAGVSYEQYF	TGTGCCAGCACGGGACTAGCGGGAGTAAGCTACGAGCAGTACTTC
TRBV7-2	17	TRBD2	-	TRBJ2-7	CASSLVASGLEDHEQYF	TGTGCCAGCAGCTTAGTCGCTAGCGGGCTTGAGGACCACGAGCAGTACTTC
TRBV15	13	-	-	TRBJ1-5	CATSNSRGQPQHF	TGTGCCACCAGCAACTCCAGGGGTCAGCCCCAGCATTTT
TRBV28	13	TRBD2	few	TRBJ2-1	CASSLTSGNEQFF	TGTGCCAGCAGTTTAACTAGCGGCAATGAGCAGTTCTTC
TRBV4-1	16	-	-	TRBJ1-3	CASSQGGGGYGNTIYF	TGCGCCAGCAGCCAAGGGGGAGGAGGGTACGGAAACACCATATATTTT
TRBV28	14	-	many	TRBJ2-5	CASSRVRGLKTQYF	TGTGCCAGCAGTCGGGTTCGAGGTCTGAAGACCCAGTACTTC
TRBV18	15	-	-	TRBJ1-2	CASSPTGGSDYGYTF	TGTGCCAGCTCACCGACCGGGGGGTCAGACTATGGCTACACCTTC
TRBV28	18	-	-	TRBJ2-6	CASSLRSFRVPGANVLTF	TGTGCCAGCAGTTTGAGGTCGTTCAGGGTCCCTGGGGCCAACGTCCTGACTTTC
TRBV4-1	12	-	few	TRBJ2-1	CASSLPDLGQFF	TGCGCCAGCAGCTTGCCTGACTTGGGTCAGTTCTTC
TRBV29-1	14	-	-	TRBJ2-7	CSVARGAGPYEQYF	TGCAGCGTTGCGCGGGGCGCCGGGCCCTACGAGCAGTACTTC
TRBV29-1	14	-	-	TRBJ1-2	CSARGPTENYGYTF	TGCAGCGCTAGAGGCCCGACCGAGAACTATGGCTACACCTTC
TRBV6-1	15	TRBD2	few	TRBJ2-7	CASSEDLAGPYEQYF	TGTGCCAGCAGTGAAGATCTAGCGGGGCCCTACGAGCAGTACTTC
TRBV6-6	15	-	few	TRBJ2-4	CASSRPGNSKNIQYF	TGTGCCAGCAGCCGTCCCGGGAACAGCAAAAACATTCAGTACTTC
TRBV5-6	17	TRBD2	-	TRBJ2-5	CASSWRDWSGRAVAQYF	TGTGCCAGCAGCTGGAGGGACTGGAGCGGGAGGGCTGTGGCCCAGTACTTC
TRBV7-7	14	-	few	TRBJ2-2	CASSLEGDTGELFF	TGTGCTAGCAGCTTAGAGGGGGACACCGGGGAGCTGTTTTTT